This TCR beta chain stems from a study of regulatory T cells in long-lasting Graves disease. Background on the study: Persistence in Graves' disease denoted antithyroid drug use beyond 5 years alongside positive TSH receptor antibodies.

Arm-PCR of CDR3 regions and iRepertoire HTBI primers were the basis on which TCR beta libraries were built. A single record per CDR3 protein comes from TCRdb applying MiXCR to the multiplex PCR reads. The profile shows 450,000 or so distinct CDR3 sequences, about 20% of them singletons. Time point denoted: persistent/refractory GD, antithyroid drugs over 5 years with positive TRAb. Construction of the TCR library relied on RNA isolated from PBMCs. There are 15 residues in the CDR3. Germline loops: CDR1 DFQATT, CDR2 SNEGSKA (reference sequence). The J segment lost 6 bases and the V segment lost 5 bases, leaving 10 bases of the junction unmatched.

This material consisted of peripheral blood mononuclear cells (PBMCs), taken when the disease was refractory, from a patient treated with antithyroid drugs. V is TRBV20-1 and J is TRBJ2-2; 9 bases fit TRBD2. This receptor was obtained from a female donor with Graves disease. Written as DNA, the CDR3 is TGCAGTGCTCCCTTGGCGGGAGGGCCCTCCGGGGAGCTGTTTTTT. Translation: CSAPLAGGPSGELFF.